The 13 T cell receptor beta chains presented below share a single source sample, sequenced in a study of T cell clusters in autoimmune cytopenias. TRB rearrangements were amplified by touch-down multiplex PCR with mixed TRB-A/B primers. TCRdb reworked the multiplex PCR reads into one entry per CDR3 protein, no DNA. The clone table shows roughly 6,900 distinct CDR3 sequences, with the ten largest holding around 26%. Some 39,000 genome equivalents of blood DNA were amplified for TRB. Material: peripheral blood. All receptors derive from a human donor with an autoimmune cytopenia or autoimmune hepatitis (not recorded which).

The chain is built from TRBV12-3 or TRBV12-4 and TRBJ1-1. There are 13 residues in the CDR3. CDR3 sequence: CASSLRREAEAFF.

By frequency, this clonotype registers medium-sized. This chain links TRBV27 with TRBJ1-2; the TCRdb call, TRBD1, lacks DNA for checking. CDR3 length: 13 residues. From germline, CDR1 is MNHEY and CDR2 SMNVEV (reference sequence). The CDR3 protein is CASSSRQGYGYTF.

The chain's CDR3 is CASTNGPTGFQETQYF. This chain links TRBV5-6 with TRBJ2-5; the D call of TRBD1 rests on TCRdb alone, since no DNA is present to check it. Germline CDR1 reads SGHDT; CDR2 reads YYEEEE. This CDR3 is 16 amino acids long.

This sequence joins TRBV27 and TRBJ1-5; the TRBD1 assignment by TCRdb is unverifiable without DNA. Germline-derived CDR1 and CDR2 are MNHEY and SMNVEV (reference sequence). The CDR3 loop spans 16 amino acids. CDR3 amino acids: CASSLSGTGGNQPQHF.

This clonotype ranks as medium-sized in terms of frequency. The chain uses TRBV6-5 and TRBJ1-4; TCRdb's D gene call, TRBD1, goes unchecked for lack of DNA. This CDR3 has 14 residues. CDR1 and CDR2 from the germline V gene are MNHEY and SVGAGI. The CDR3 loop is CASSWDRDIEKLFF.

This clonotype is labeled medium-sized based on frequency. This chain links TRBV7-2 with TRBJ2-7; no DNA is available, so the TRBD1 call from TCRdb remains unchecked. Germline V gives CDR1 SGHTA, CDR2 FQGNSA. CDR3 length: 12 amino acids. CDR3 amino acids: CASSGRGYEQYF.

Measured by frequency, this clonotype is medium-sized. Here the CDR3 reads CSARSNQGAGANVLTF. The chain carries TRBV20-1 and TRBJ2-6; TCRdb indicates TRBD1, and absent DNA this call remains unverified. The CDR3 contains 16 residues. Germline V CDR1 and CDR2: DFQATT, SNEGSKA (reference sequence).

Frequency places this clonotype as medium-sized. The V call is TRBV6-5, the J call TRBJ1-3; TCRdb's D call of TRBD1 is untestable without DNA. CDR3 length: 14 amino acids. CDR1 and CDR2 (germline): MNHEY, SVGAGI. CDR3 residues: CASRQGRFGNTIYF.

The J gene is TRBJ1-2, the V gene TRBV4-1. CDR1 and CDR2 from the germline V gene are MGHRA and YSYEKL. The CDR3 extends over 16 amino acids. The CDR3 loop reads CASSQAAGPPSYGYTF.

In terms of frequency, this clonotype is medium-sized. The V and J genes are TRBV30 and TRBJ2-2. In germline, CDR1 is GTSNPN, CDR2 SVGIG (reference sequence). CDR3 length equals 13 residues. The CDR3 spells CAWSLGYTGELFF.

By frequency, this clonotype is medium-sized. The chain recombines TRBV20-1 with TRBJ1-2. CDR1 and CDR2 from the germline V gene are DFQATT and SNEGSKA (reference sequence). The CDR3 length is 12 residues. CDR3: CSAWTQNYGYTF.

The chain uses TRBV5-1 and TRBJ1-1; the TCRdb call, TRBD1, lacks DNA for checking. The CDR3 length is 14 residues. CDR1 and CDR2 (germline): SGHRS, YFSETQ. CDR3 region: CASSLQGPNTEAFF.

This chain uses TRBV10-3 with TRBJ2-7. CDR3 length: 12 amino acids. Germline CDR1 and CDR2: ENHRY and SYGVKD. CDR3 sequence: CAISDLGYEQYF.